This TCR beta chain emerged from a study of shared clonotypes between healthy human individuals. The sample holds many counts of this clone. What it binds is unknown. Once extracted for a subset, genomic DNA was divided evenly among several immunoSEQ plates. Source study methods: Filtering differed for immunoSEQ, which gave only junction sequences without quality scores. Assay: immunoSEQ multiplex PCR; the TCRdb copy retains only in-frame clones and omits some. Clonal size and the V and J genes are those of that table, whereas D and trimming came from the DNA. The profile covers fewer than 400,000 clones, with about 74% appearing a single time and approximately 10% taken by the ten largest. Study-level results: Clonotypes that were shared across a few donors made up roughly 5% of naive CD4 clonotypes.

Between the trimmed V and J ends, which lost 3 bases and 2 bases, there was a span of 15 bases. The CDR3 consists of 16 residues. CDR1 MNHEY and CDR2 SMNVEV come from the germline V gene (reference sequence). This sequence originates from a man aged 30 to 39 in good health. This chain links TRBV27 with TRBJ2-3, with D unclear. Sequenced sample: memory CD4+ T cells sorted from blood. Subset here: CD45RA-negative fraction. Here the CDR3 DNA reads TGTGCCAGCAGTTTTACCGCGGAAAGGGTCACAGATACGCAGTATTTT. It encodes CASSFTAERVTDTQYF.